The rows below give T cell receptor beta chains drawn from one sample of a study of blood T cell repertoires in COVID-19. Measured with immunoSEQ multiplex PCR; TCRdb has only the in-frame clones, and not every one. The sample records about 78,000 clones, approximately 89% being singletons. Sequenced sample: peripheral blood. The receptors originated from a woman aged 60 to 75 with acute or convalescent COVID-19. The CDR3 runs from the conserved cysteine through the conserved F or W. Each record gives: clone size, D gene, J gene, CDR3 length, V gene, CDR3 protein, CDR3 DNA. D genes are given only for firm matches. Clone size is given for some rows only: seen once, a few or many times, or a class if the clone is expanded.

clone_size: NA
d_call: NA
j_call: TRBJ1-1
cdr3_length: 14
v_call: TRBV5-1
cdr3_aa: CASSSLQGNTEAFF
cdr3_nt: TGCGCCAGCAGCTCCTTGCAGGGAAACACTGAAGCTTTCTTT

clone_size: NA
d_call: TRBD2
j_call: TRBJ2-4
cdr3_length: 15
v_call: TRBV7-2
cdr3_aa: CASSLGSGGRDIQYF
cdr3_nt: TGTGCCAGCAGCTTAGGGAGCGGGGGTAGGGACATTCAGTACTTC

clone_size: NA
d_call: TRBD2
j_call: TRBJ2-1
cdr3_length: 18
v_call: TRBV9
cdr3_aa: CASSVAATSGISYNEQFF
cdr3_nt: TGTGCCAGCAGCGTAGCCGCGACTAGCGGGATATCCTACAATGAGCAGTTCTTC

clone_size: NA
d_call: NA
j_call: TRBJ1-1
cdr3_length: 16
v_call: TRBV3-1/TRBV3-2
cdr3_aa: CASSQEGATGSTEAFF
cdr3_nt: TGTGCCAGCAGCCAAGAAGGGGCCACAGGGAGCACTGAAGCTTTCTTT

clone_size: once
d_call: TRBD2
j_call: TRBJ2-7
cdr3_length: 15
v_call: TRBV7-9
cdr3_aa: CASSLAPSGAYEQYF
cdr3_nt: TGTGCCAGCAGCTTAGCTCCTAGCGGGGCCTACGAGCAGTACTTC

clone_size: once
d_call: TRBD1
j_call: TRBJ2-1
cdr3_length: 14
v_call: TRBV6-2/TRBV6-3
cdr3_aa: CASSRTGAYNEQFF
cdr3_nt: TGTGCCAGCAGCAGGACAGGGGCCTACAATGAGCAGTTCTTC

clone_size: few
d_call: NA
j_call: TRBJ2-3
cdr3_length: 15
v_call: TRBV7-2
cdr3_aa: CASSPWTSSTDTQYF
cdr3_nt: TGTGCCAGCAGCCCGTGGACTTCTAGCACAGATACGCAGTATTTT

clone_size: once
d_call: NA
j_call: TRBJ1-1
cdr3_length: 15
v_call: TRBV4-2
cdr3_aa: CASSPAAMKDTEAFF
cdr3_nt: TGTGCCAGCAGCCCGGCGGCGATGAAGGACACTGAAGCTTTCTTT

clone_size: NA
d_call: TRBD1
j_call: TRBJ2-2
cdr3_length: 16
v_call: TRBV27
cdr3_aa: CASSLYRGTDTGELFF
cdr3_nt: TGTGCCAGCAGTCTATACAGGGGTACGGACACCGGGGAGCTGTTTTTT

clone_size: NA
d_call: TRBD1
j_call: TRBJ2-5
cdr3_length: 13
v_call: TRBV5-5
cdr3_aa: CASSVGQGEVLNF
cdr3_nt: TGTGCCAGCAGCGTAGGACAGGGGGAAGTTTTGAACTTC

clone_size: NA
d_call: NA
j_call: TRBJ2-1
cdr3_length: 14
v_call: TRBV3-1/TRBV3-2
cdr3_aa: CASSQGTINNEQFF
cdr3_nt: TGTGCCAGCAGCCAAGGTACTATCAACAATGAGCAGTTCTTC

clone_size: NA
d_call: TRBD1
j_call: TRBJ1-3
cdr3_length: 15
v_call: TRBV10-3
cdr3_aa: CAISGRRGAGNTIYF
cdr3_nt: TGTGCCATCAGTGGACGCAGGGGGGCTGGAAACACCATATATTTT

clone_size: NA
d_call: TRBD2
j_call: TRBJ2-7
cdr3_length: 15
v_call: TRBV6-4
cdr3_aa: CASSDLTSGDSEQYF
cdr3_nt: TGTGCCAGCAGTGACTTGACTAGCGGGGACTCCGAGCAGTACTTC

clone_size: NA
d_call: NA
j_call: TRBJ1-4
cdr3_length: 17
v_call: TRBV5-1
cdr3_aa: CANLEEDDRVANEKLFF
cdr3_nt: TGCGCCAACCTAGAGGAAGACGACCGGGTAGCTAATGAAAAACTGTTTTTT

clone_size: NA
d_call: NA
j_call: TRBJ2-1
cdr3_length: 14
v_call: TRBV28
cdr3_aa: CASVGGSAYNEQFF
cdr3_nt: TGTGCCAGCGTTGGGGGGTCGGCTTACAATGAGCAGTTCTTC

clone_size: few
d_call: TRBD2
j_call: TRBJ2-7
cdr3_length: 16
v_call: TRBV4-1
cdr3_aa: CASSQDLRREAYEQYF
cdr3_nt: TGCGCCAGCAGCCAAGACCTTCGGCGGGAGGCCTACGAGCAGTACTTC

clone_size: NA
d_call: TRBD1
j_call: TRBJ1-1
cdr3_length: 13
v_call: TRBV12-3/TRBV12-4
cdr3_aa: CASSLNRGRGAFF
cdr3_nt: TGTGCCAGCAGTTTAAACAGGGGGCGCGGAGCTTTCTTT

clone_size: NA
d_call: NA
j_call: TRBJ1-4
cdr3_length: 15
v_call: TRBV9
cdr3_aa: CASSPRPENNEKLFF
cdr3_nt: TGTGCCAGCAGCCCTAGACCGGAAAATAATGAAAAACTGTTTTTT

clone_size: NA
d_call: TRBD1
j_call: TRBJ2-5
cdr3_length: 17
v_call: TRBV5-4
cdr3_aa: CASSYNPGGAFEETQYF
cdr3_nt: TGTGCCAGCAGCTATAACCCAGGGGGCGCTTTCGAAGAGACCCAGTACTTC

clone_size: NA
d_call: TRBD1
j_call: TRBJ2-1
cdr3_length: 14
v_call: TRBV28
cdr3_aa: CASKPGQGAREQFF
cdr3_nt: TGTGCCAGCAAACCGGGACAGGGGGCGAGGGAGCAGTTCTTC

clone_size: NA
d_call: NA
j_call: TRBJ1-6
cdr3_length: 13
v_call: TRBV11-3
cdr3_aa: CASSLAQDSPLHF
cdr3_nt: TGTGCCAGCAGCTTAGCGCAGGATTCACCCCTCCACTTT

clone_size: once
d_call: NA
j_call: TRBJ2-5
cdr3_length: 17
v_call: TRBV28
cdr3_aa: CASRIRGTRRKQQTQYF
cdr3_nt: TGTGCCAGCAGAATCCGGGGAACCCGTCGTAAGCAACAGACCCAGTACTTC

clone_size: NA
d_call: NA
j_call: TRBJ1-1
cdr3_length: 13
v_call: TRBV10-3
cdr3_aa: CAIRRQVLREAFF
cdr3_nt: TGTGCCATCAGGCGACAGGTCCTTAGGGAAGCTTTCTTT

clone_size: NA
d_call: NA
j_call: TRBJ1-1
cdr3_length: 11
v_call: TRBV28
cdr3_aa: CASSASLEAFF
cdr3_nt: TGTGCCAGCAGTGCGTCTCTCGAAGCTTTCTTT

clone_size: NA
d_call: TRBD2
j_call: TRBJ2-7
cdr3_length: 15
v_call: TRBV7-6
cdr3_aa: CASSLGAGGPYEQYF
cdr3_nt: TGTGCCAGCAGCTTAGGTGCGGGAGGGCCCTACGAGCAGTACTTC

clone_size: few
d_call: NA
j_call: TRBJ1-4
cdr3_length: 14
v_call: TRBV6-5
cdr3_aa: CASSRQATNEKLFF
cdr3_nt: TGTGCCAGCAGTCGACAGGCAACTAATGAAAAACTGTTTTTT

clone_size: NA
d_call: NA
j_call: TRBJ1-3
cdr3_length: 16
v_call: TRBV28
cdr3_aa: CASSDLRVSSGNTIYF
cdr3_nt: TGTGCCAGCAGTGACCTCAGGGTCTCCTCTGGAAACACCATATATTTT

clone_size: once
d_call: TRBD2
j_call: TRBJ2-5
cdr3_length: 13
v_call: TRBV29-1
cdr3_aa: CSVGTAGGETQYF
cdr3_nt: TGCAGCGTTGGGACCGCCGGGGGGGAGACCCAGTACTTC

clone_size: NA
d_call: TRBD1
j_call: TRBJ1-2
cdr3_length: 14
v_call: TRBV28
cdr3_aa: CASSSGQMNYGYTF
cdr3_nt: TGTGCCAGCAGTTCGGGACAGATGAACTATGGCTACACCTTC

clone_size: NA
d_call: TRBD2
j_call: TRBJ2-2
cdr3_length: 15
v_call: TRBV19
cdr3_aa: CASSRGLGRTGELFF
cdr3_nt: TGTGCCAGTAGTAGGGGACTAGGACGCACCGGGGAGCTGTTTTTT

clone_size: NA
d_call: TRBD1
j_call: TRBJ1-1
cdr3_length: 14
v_call: TRBV5-1
cdr3_aa: CASLRGTGDAEAFF
cdr3_nt: TGCGCCAGCCTACGTGGGACAGGGGATGCTGAAGCTTTCTTT